This T cell receptor beta chain was captured in a study of blood T cell repertoires in COVID-19. Study summary: Both acute and convalescent COVID-19 samples were obtained from the United States, Italy and Spain.

Per the authors' pipeline: Amplified reference gene primers provided the basis for estimating nucleated cell counts. The protocol was immunoSEQ multiplex PCR, while the TCRdb copy is restricted to in-frame clones and leaves out a portion. V, J and clone size were drawn from that table, and D and trimming were deduced from the DNA. The sample lists over 150,000 clones; 83% were seen once. V was pared by 4 bases and J by 8 bases, with 15 bases of the junction left unmatched. The germline V gene encodes CDR1 SGDLS and CDR2 YYNGEE. This CDR3 has 17 residues. The V gene is TRBV9, the J gene TRBJ2-1, with 10 bases aligning to TRBD1. The TCR sequence derives from a woman over 75 with acute or convalescent COVID-19. The specimen sequenced was peripheral blood. CDR3 loop: CASSHLSTGTGVDEQFF. CDR3 bases: TGTGCCAGCAGCCACCTCAGTACCGGGACAGGGGTCGATGAGCAGTTCTTC.